This is a list of T cell receptor beta chains from one sample in a study of PD-1 blockade in mismatch repair-deficient tumors. The method was immunoSEQ multiplex PCR; TCRdb's version includes in-frame clones alone and lacks a portion of them. The sample has some 120,000 clones; 88% are singletons. Sample: peripheral blood, taken roughly 70 weeks after starting pembrolizumab. Source of these receptors: an adult with mismatch repair-deficient cancer. CDR3s include the opening cysteine and the closing phenylalanine or tryptophan. Each record gives: V gene, clone size, D gene, J gene, CDR3 protein, CDR3 DNA. D genes are given only for firm matches. Expanded clones are given a class, and other clones once, few, many or no size at all.

v_call: TRBV4-1; clone_size: NA; d_call: NA; j_call: TRBJ1-2; cdr3_aa: CASSQVEASIYGYTF; cdr3_nt: TGCGCCAGCAGCCAAGTCGAGGCCTCGATCTATGGCTACACCTTC
v_call: TRBV6-5; clone_size: NA; d_call: TRBD2; j_call: TRBJ2-7; cdr3_aa: CASSLPGGVGEQYF; cdr3_nt: TGTGCCAGCAGCCTCCCCGGGGGGGTGGGCGAGCAGTACTTC
v_call: TRBV7-9; clone_size: NA; d_call: TRBD2; j_call: TRBJ2-1; cdr3_aa: CASSLAGLAIKVYNEQFF; cdr3_nt: TGTGCCAGCAGCTTAGCGGGACTAGCCATAAAAGTCTACAATGAGCAGTTCTTC
v_call: TRBV13; clone_size: once; d_call: NA; j_call: TRBJ1-3; cdr3_aa: CASSYRGRGNTIYF; cdr3_nt: TGTGCCAGCAGCTATAGGGGTCGCGGAAACACCATATATTTT
v_call: TRBV29-1; clone_size: NA; d_call: NA; j_call: TRBJ1-2; cdr3_aa: CSVEPRAGYTF; cdr3_nt: TGCAGCGTTGAACCCAGGGCTGGCTACACCTTC
v_call: TRBV19; clone_size: few; d_call: NA; j_call: TRBJ2-1; cdr3_aa: CASKRKRDYNEQFF; cdr3_nt: TGTGCCAGTAAGAGGAAACGCGATTACAATGAGCAGTTCTTC
v_call: TRBV11-1; clone_size: NA; d_call: NA; j_call: TRBJ2-1; cdr3_aa: CASSLAGGGYREQFF; cdr3_nt: TGTGCCAGCAGCTTAGCGGGTGGCGGGTACAGAGAGCAGTTCTTC
v_call: TRBV4-3; clone_size: NA; d_call: TRBD1; j_call: TRBJ2-7; cdr3_aa: CASSKTGGWEQYF; cdr3_nt: TGCGCCAGCAGCAAAACAGGGGGCTGGGAGCAGTACTTC
v_call: TRBV9; clone_size: once; d_call: TRBD2; j_call: TRBJ2-1; cdr3_aa: CASSVFPGLVNEQFF; cdr3_nt: TGTGCCAGCAGCGTTTTTCCTGGACTAGTTAATGAGCAGTTCTTC
v_call: TRBV5-1; clone_size: NA; d_call: NA; j_call: TRBJ2-1; cdr3_aa: CASSMPSGEQFF; cdr3_nt: TGCGCCAGCAGTATGCCCTCGGGTGAGCAGTTCTTC
v_call: TRBV25-1; clone_size: NA; d_call: NA; j_call: TRBJ1-5; cdr3_aa: CASSDGVGWDQPQHF; cdr3_nt: TGTGCCAGCAGTGATGGAGTGGGTTGGGATCAGCCCCAGCATTTT
v_call: TRBV11-2; clone_size: NA; d_call: TRBD1; j_call: TRBJ2-5; cdr3_aa: CASSSGTGRETQYF; cdr3_nt: TGTGCCAGCAGCTCCGGGACAGGGCGGGAGACCCAGTACTTC
v_call: TRBV10-1; clone_size: NA; d_call: NA; j_call: TRBJ1-4; cdr3_aa: CASSAERDHGKLFF; cdr3_nt: TGCGCCAGCAGTGCCGAACGGGACCATGGAAAACTGTTTTTT
v_call: TRBV27; clone_size: NA; d_call: TRBD1; j_call: TRBJ2-7; cdr3_aa: CASSPGTGKDEQYF; cdr3_nt: TGTGCCAGCAGCCCCGGGACAGGGAAAGACGAGCAGTACTTC
v_call: TRBV6-6; clone_size: NA; d_call: TRBD1; j_call: TRBJ2-7; cdr3_aa: CASRRQGAYEQYF; cdr3_nt: TGTGCCAGCAGGAGACAGGGGGCGTACGAGCAGTACTTC
v_call: TRBV25-1; clone_size: NA; d_call: NA; j_call: TRBJ2-3; cdr3_aa: CASSWATHTDTQYF; cdr3_nt: TGTGCCAGCAGTTGGGCAACACACACAGATACGCAGTATTTT
v_call: TRBV19; clone_size: NA; d_call: TRBD1; j_call: TRBJ1-2; cdr3_aa: CASSIAGGQGSGYTF; cdr3_nt: TGTGCCAGTAGTATAGCCGGGGGACAGGGTTCTGGCTACACCTTC
v_call: TRBV29-1; clone_size: NA; d_call: NA; j_call: TRBJ1-2; cdr3_aa: CSGRKNGGYTF; cdr3_nt: TGCAGCGGAAGAAAAAACGGCGGCTACACCTTC
v_call: TRBV6-5; clone_size: NA; d_call: NA; j_call: TRBJ2-1; cdr3_aa: CASSFSDRPRWEQFF; cdr3_nt: TGTGCCAGCAGCTTCTCTGACAGACCTAGGTGGGAGCAGTTCTTC
v_call: TRBV18; clone_size: NA; d_call: TRBD2; j_call: TRBJ2-5; cdr3_aa: CASSPPEGLEETQYF; cdr3_nt: TGTGCCAGCTCACCACCGGAGGGACTAGAGGAGACCCAGTACTTC
v_call: TRBV6-1; clone_size: NA; d_call: NA; j_call: TRBJ2-7; cdr3_aa: CASSDGGLIFYEQYF; cdr3_nt: TGTGCCAGCAGCGATGGAGGACTAATCTTCTACGAGCAGTACTTC
v_call: TRBV11-3; clone_size: NA; d_call: NA; j_call: TRBJ2-7; cdr3_aa: CASSLEYDEQYF; cdr3_nt: TGTGCCAGCAGCTTAGAATACGACGAGCAGTACTTC
v_call: TRBV29-1; clone_size: NA; d_call: TRBD1; j_call: TRBJ2-7; cdr3_aa: CSVEVRGQGQYEQYF; cdr3_nt: TGCAGCGTTGAAGTAAGAGGACAGGGTCAATACGAGCAGTACTTC
v_call: TRBV19; clone_size: NA; d_call: NA; j_call: TRBJ2-7; cdr3_aa: CASSMVVFSYEQYF; cdr3_nt: TGTGCCAGTAGTATGGTCGTGTTTTCCTACGAGCAGTACTTC
v_call: TRBV6-6; clone_size: NA; d_call: TRBD2; j_call: TRBJ2-7; cdr3_aa: CASSPSGFVYEQYF; cdr3_nt: TGTGCCAGCAGTCCTAGCGGGTTTGTATACGAGCAGTACTTC
v_call: TRBV7-2; clone_size: NA; d_call: TRBD1; j_call: TRBJ2-7; cdr3_aa: CASSNRQGAHYEQYF; cdr3_nt: TGTGCCAGCAGCAACAGACAGGGAGCTCACTACGAGCAGTACTTC
v_call: TRBV2; clone_size: NA; d_call: NA; j_call: TRBJ2-2; cdr3_aa: CASQPSLPNTGELFF; cdr3_nt: TGTGCCAGCCAACCCTCTCTCCCGAACACCGGGGAGCTGTTTTTT
v_call: TRBV6-5; clone_size: NA; d_call: TRBD1; j_call: TRBJ2-7; cdr3_aa: CASSSGTGGYEQYF; cdr3_nt: TGTGCCAGCAGTTCCGGGACAGGGGGCTACGAGCAGTACTTC
v_call: TRBV7-8; clone_size: NA; d_call: TRBD2; j_call: TRBJ2-7; cdr3_aa: CASSWTSGRLYEQYF; cdr3_nt: TGTGCCAGCAGCTGGACTAGCGGGAGGCTCTACGAGCAGTACTTC
v_call: TRBV7-2; clone_size: NA; d_call: NA; j_call: TRBJ2-1; cdr3_aa: CASSWDASSYNEQFF; cdr3_nt: TGTGCCAGCAGCTGGGACGCGAGCTCCTACAATGAGCAGTTCTTC
v_call: TRBV27; clone_size: NA; d_call: TRBD2; j_call: TRBJ2-1; cdr3_aa: CASSFLTSGLYNEQFF; cdr3_nt: TGTGCCAGCAGTTTTTTGACTAGCGGACTTTACAATGAGCAGTTCTTC
v_call: TRBV6-5; clone_size: NA; d_call: NA; j_call: TRBJ1-2; cdr3_aa: CASTYRQQGFYGYTF; cdr3_nt: TGTGCCAGCACCTACCGACAACAGGGATTCTATGGCTACACCTTC
v_call: TRBV19; clone_size: NA; d_call: TRBD1; j_call: TRBJ2-1; cdr3_aa: CASSTTLRQGREQFF; cdr3_nt: TGTGCCAGTAGTACTACTCTTCGACAGGGCCGGGAGCAGTTCTTC
v_call: TRBV28; clone_size: NA; d_call: NA; j_call: TRBJ1-2; cdr3_aa: CASSFPLELNYGYTF; cdr3_nt: TGTGCCAGCAGTTTCCCCCTGGAACTTAACTATGGCTACACCTTC
v_call: TRBV27; clone_size: NA; d_call: NA; j_call: TRBJ2-2; cdr3_aa: CASSRDRPLNTGELFF; cdr3_nt: TGTGCCAGCAGCCGGGACCGACCATTAAACACCGGGGAGCTGTTTTTT
v_call: TRBV10-2; clone_size: NA; d_call: NA; j_call: TRBJ2-2; cdr3_aa: CASRTAATGELFF; cdr3_nt: TGCGCCAGCAGGACAGCAGCCACCGGGGAGCTGTTTTTT
v_call: TRBV4-1; clone_size: NA; d_call: NA; j_call: TRBJ2-7; cdr3_aa: CASSQDQGISYEQYF; cdr3_nt: TGCGCCAGCAGCCAAGATCAGGGGATTTCCTACGAGCAGTACTTC
v_call: TRBV2; clone_size: few; d_call: NA; j_call: TRBJ1-3; cdr3_aa: CAISGGERNTIYF; cdr3_nt: TGTGCCATTTCAGGCGGAGAGAGAAACACCATATATTTT
v_call: TRBV4-2; clone_size: NA; d_call: NA; j_call: TRBJ2-6; cdr3_aa: CASSQESDTLGANVLTF; cdr3_nt: TGTGCCAGCAGCCAAGAGTCGGACACTCTTGGGGCCAACGTCCTGACTTTC
v_call: TRBV7-9; clone_size: NA; d_call: TRBD1; j_call: TRBJ2-4; cdr3_aa: CASSEIRDRLAKNIQYF; cdr3_nt: TGTGCCAGCAGCGAAATCCGGGACAGACTAGCCAAAAACATTCAGTACTTC
v_call: TRBV7-9; clone_size: NA; d_call: NA; j_call: TRBJ2-7; cdr3_aa: CASSFRDEQYF; cdr3_nt: TGTGCCAGCAGCTTCCGGGACGAGCAGTACTTC
v_call: TRBV12-5; clone_size: few; d_call: NA; j_call: TRBJ2-7; cdr3_aa: CASGLAPYEQYF; cdr3_nt: TGTGCTAGTGGTTTGGCCCCCTACGAGCAGTACTTC
v_call: TRBV6-5; clone_size: NA; d_call: NA; j_call: TRBJ1-1; cdr3_aa: CASSYSHMNTEAFF; cdr3_nt: TGTGCCAGCAGTTATTCACACATGAACACTGAAGCTTTCTTT
v_call: TRBV14; clone_size: NA; d_call: NA; j_call: TRBJ2-1; cdr3_aa: CASSRQGQPLNEQFF; cdr3_nt: TGTGCCAGCAGCCGACAAGGACAGCCCCTAAATGAGCAGTTCTTC
v_call: TRBV30; clone_size: NA; d_call: TRBD1; j_call: TRBJ1-2; cdr3_aa: CAWRTGYYGYTF; cdr3_nt: TGTGCCTGGAGGACAGGGTACTATGGCTACACCTTC
v_call: TRBV9; clone_size: NA; d_call: NA; j_call: TRBJ2-1; cdr3_aa: CASSLETSYNEQFF; cdr3_nt: TGTGCCAGCAGCCTAGAAACGTCCTACAATGAGCAGTTCTTC
v_call: TRBV19; clone_size: NA; d_call: NA; j_call: TRBJ2-1; cdr3_aa: CASSISRGPYNEQFF; cdr3_nt: TGTGCCAGTAGTATAAGCAGGGGACCCTACAATGAGCAGTTCTTC
v_call: TRBV4-3; clone_size: NA; d_call: TRBD2; j_call: TRBJ2-2; cdr3_aa: CASSQGSGRGHGGELFF; cdr3_nt: TGCGCCAGCAGCCAAGGTAGCGGGAGGGGCCACGGCGGGGAGCTGTTTTTT
v_call: TRBV19; clone_size: NA; d_call: TRBD2; j_call: TRBJ2-1; cdr3_aa: CARRTKGLAFSNEQFF; cdr3_nt: TGTGCCAGACGGACGAAGGGACTAGCGTTTTCAAATGAGCAGTTCTTC
v_call: TRBV7-9; clone_size: NA; d_call: TRBD2; j_call: TRBJ2-1; cdr3_aa: CASSPDSGSLMVYEQFF; cdr3_nt: TGTGCCAGCAGCCCCGATAGCGGGAGTTTAATGGTCTATGAGCAGTTCTTC